The 24 T cell receptor beta chains listed next were all sequenced from one sample in a study of T cells in Graves' hyperthyroidism and ophthalmopathy. There were TCR beta CDR3 regions amplified from RNA transcripts. First-round RT-PCR with HTBI primers amplified the TCR CDR3 region. TCRdb independently ran MiXCR on the multiplex PCR reads; one entry per CDR3 protein. The repertoire holds 300,000 to 450,000 distinct CDR3 sequences, with about 13% as singletons. Material for sequencing was blood. The receptors derive from a woman aged 18 to 35 with Graves' hyperthyroidism.

This clonotype came up many times. The rearrangement links TRBV11-1 to TRBJ2-1; D may match TRBD1 or TRBD2 (5 bases each). V gave up 1 base and J gave up 10 bases, with 17 bases separating them. The CDR3 runs 15 residues. Germline CDR1 reads SGHAT; CDR2 reads FQDESV (reference sequence). CDR3 coding DNA: TGTGCCAGCAGCTTAGGGGCTAGCTTGAAGGGGGAGCAGTTCTTC. Amino acids: CASSLGASLKGEQFF.

This clonotype appeared many times. The genes are TRBV18 and TRBJ2-3; 7 bases match TRBD2. The V and J ends lost 4 bases and 9 bases, in that order; junction bases with no gene match: 4. The CDR3 is 12 residues long. The germline V gene encodes CDR1 KGHSH and CDR2 LQKENI. Here the CDR3 reads CASSRGGGTQYF. In nucleotides, the CDR3 is TGTGCCAGCTCACGCGGGGGAGGAACGCAGTATTTT.

This clonotype was detected many times. The chain carries TRBV29-1 and TRBJ2-3; TRBD2 matches 11 bases. CDR1 is SQVTM and CDR2 is ANQGSEA in the germline V gene. V lost 5 bases to trimming and J lost 0 bases; unmatched junction nucleotides: 1. The CDR3 is 14 residues long. In DNA form, the CDR3 reads TGCAGCGTTCGGACTAGCGGGAGCACAGATACGCAGTATTTT. This encodes CSVRTSGSTDTQYF.

This clonotype was seen a few times. The chain employs TRBV28 and TRBJ2-7; TRBD2 agrees at 7 bases. Losses at the gene ends were 3 bases for V and 6 bases for J; bases not matched to a gene: 2. The CDR3 loop spans 12 amino acids. Germline V lookup: CDR1 MDHEN, CDR2 SYDVKM. This CDR3 reads CASSFWGGEQYF. The CDR3 nucleotides read TGTGCCAGCAGTTTTTGGGGGGGCGAGCAGTACTTC.

This clonotype has ten or more counts. This chain's CDR3 is CASRQAGGHYEQYF. In DNA form, the CDR3 reads TGTGCCAGCAGGCAAGCGGGAGGCCACTACGAGCAGTACTTC. This chain connects TRBV7-2 to TRBJ2-7; 9 bases line up with TRBD2. The CDR3 spans 14 residues. Trimming removed 6 bases from V and 3 bases from J; junction bases left unmatched: 6. CDR1 is SGHTA, CDR2 FQGNSA, per germline.

This clonotype was counted a few times. The rearrangement joins TRBV9 to TRBJ2-1; 7 bases line up with TRBD2. Germline CDR1 SGDLS, CDR2 YYNGEE. The CDR3 is 16 residues long. With V trimmed by 0 bases and J by 4 bases, 7 bases remained unmatched. CDR3: CASSVGRREGYNEQFF. CDR3 in DNA: TGTGCCAGCAGCGTAGGCAGGAGGGAGGGGTACAATGAGCAGTTCTTC.

In this sample, this clonotype turned up a few times. The chain employs TRBV4-1 and TRBJ1-5; D gene ambiguous. The V end was cut by 4 bases, the J end by 1 base, with 11 bases between. The V gene's germline CDR1 is MGHRA and CDR2 YSYEKL. CDR3 length: 15 amino acids. The CDR3 here is CASSPSRVSNQPQHF. The CDR3, as DNA: TGCGCCAGCAGCCCGAGCCGGGTGAGCAATCAGCCCCAGCATTTT.

V and J are TRBV24-1 and TRBJ2-2; D not resolved. The germline V gene has CDR1 KGHDR and CDR2 SFDVKD. This CDR3 is built from 15 residues. Trimming pared 4 bases from V and 2 bases from J, leaving 10 bases between. The CDR3 here is CATSDRRGNTGELFF. For the CDR3, the DNA is TGTGCCACCAGTGACCGCCGAGGAAACACCGGGGAGCTGTTTTTT.

The V call is TRBV6-1, the J call TRBJ1-1; TRBD1 matches at 9 bases. The CDR3 is made up of 15 amino acids. Germline V gene sequence: CDR1 MNHNS, CDR2 SASEGT. The V and J ends lost 8 bases and 0 bases, in that order; junction bases with no gene match: 7. The CDR3 loop reads CASENRGLLNTEAFF. CDR3 sequence (DNA): TGTGCCAGCGAAAACAGGGGGCTTTTGAACACTGAAGCTTTCTTT.

This clonotype was recorded at least ten times. This rearrangement joins TRBV9 to TRBJ1-1; D is uncertain. CDR1 is SGDLS, CDR2 YYNGEE, per germline. Trimming removed 0 bases at V and 5 bases at J, with 11 bases between. The CDR3 covers 14 residues. Written as DNA, the CDR3 is TGTGCCAGCAGCGTAGGTGGAGAATGGACTGAAGCTTTCTTT. It encodes CASSVGGEWTEAFF. Together with reference TRBV9 and TRBJ1-1, the CDR3 gives the full variable domain: DSGVTQTPKHLITATGQRVTLRCSPRSGDLSVYWYQQSLDQGLQFLIQYYNGEERAKGNILERFSAQQFPDLHSELNLSSLELGDSALYFCASSVGGEWTEAFFGQGTRLTVV.

This clonotype was counted ten times or more. The chain has TRBV28 and TRBJ1-5; no clear D. The germline V gene encodes CDR1 MDHEN and CDR2 SYDVKM. The CDR3 runs to 11 residues. V was trimmed by 10 bases and J by 7 bases, leaving 11 bases between them. The CDR3 protein is CATRENQPQHF. The CDR3 nucleotides read TGTGCCACTCGGGAGAACCAGCCCCAGCATTTT. The full variable domain, rest sourced from reference TRBV28 and TRBJ1-5, is DVKVTQSSRYLVKRTGEKVFLECVQDMDHENMFWYRQDPGLGLRLIYFSYDVKMKEKGDIPEGYSVSREKKERFSLILESASTNQTSMYLCATRENQPQHFGDGTRLSIL.

This clonotype was seen a handful of times. The germline gene is not matched at one end of the junction; a read error may be the cause. V and J are TRBV2 and TRBJ1-4; the D gene is possibly TRBD1 (5 bases). The V gene's germline CDR1 is SNHLY and CDR2 FYNNEI. The CDR3 runs to 10 residues. CDR3 DNA: TGTGTCAGCAGTCAGGGAAAACTGTTTTTT. Amino acid sequence: CVSSQGKLFF. The complete variable domain, with remaining parts taken from reference TRBV2 and TRBJ1-4, reads EPEVTQTPSHQVTQMGQEVILRCVPISNHLYFYWYRQILGQKVEFLVSFYNNEISEKSEIFDDQFSVERPDGSNFTLKIRSTKLEDSAMYFCVSSQGKLFFGSGTQLSVL.

CDR3 residues: CASSYDSPNYGYTF. The CDR3 region has the DNA TGTGCCAGCAGTTACGACAGTCCTAACTATGGCTACACCTTC. The chain uses TRBV6-5 and TRBJ1-2; a weak D match, TRBD1 (5 bases). Germline V gives CDR1 MNHEY, CDR2 SVGAGI. The CDR3 is 14 amino acids. V was shortened by 2 bases and J by 0 bases, with 7 bases between the two germline ends.

As to this clonotype: Since a much larger clone is just one base distant, this may be a read error. This chain's CDR3 is CSASQAGGTDTQYF. The CDR3 DNA sequence: TGCAGTGCTAGTCAAGCGGGAGGAACAGATACGCAGTATTTT. This chain uses TRBV20-1 with TRBJ2-3, with 9 bases matching TRBD2. Germline V lookup: CDR1 DFQATT, CDR2 SNEGSKA (reference sequence). The CDR3 runs to 14 residues. V lost 3 bases to trimming and J lost 3 bases; unmatched junction nucleotides: 4.

This clonotype has ten or more counts. The chain couples TRBV7-3 to TRBJ2-7; TRBD1 is a possible D gene (5 bases). Trimming removed 2 bases at V and 3 bases at J, with 8 bases between. The CDR3 runs to 13 residues. Germline CDR1 is SGHTA and CDR2 is FQGTGA. The CDR3 DNA reads TGTGCCAGCAGCTTAGACCAGGGCTACGAGCAGTACTTC. Its protein product is CASSLDQGYEQYF.

In this sample, this clonotype turned up many times. The chain uses TRBV20-1 and TRBJ1-2; 9 bases align to TRBD1. The V and J ends lost 5 bases and 0 bases, in that order; junction bases with no gene match: 4. Germline values: CDR1 DFQATT, CDR2 SNEGSKA (reference sequence). CDR3 length: 14 amino acids. The CDR3 sequence: CSARTGASNYGYTF. The CDR3 DNA is TGCAGTGCTCGGACAGGGGCGTCTAACTATGGCTACACCTTC.

This clonotype was seen many times. The V gene is TRBV18, the J gene TRBJ2-5; D may be TRBD2 (5 bases). V gave up 3 bases and J gave up 3 bases, with 11 bases separating them. Germline-derived CDR1 and CDR2 are KGHSH and LQKENI. The length of the CDR3 is 14 residues. Here the CDR3 DNA reads TGTGCCAGCTCACCTGGAGGACCTAAAGAGACCCAGTACTTC. This codes for CASSPGGPKETQYF.

This rearrangement joins TRBV30 to TRBJ1-3; no reliable D call. Trimming stripped 3 bases from V and 1 base from J, with 7 bases between. The CDR3 extends over 13 amino acids. Germline CDR1 and CDR2: GTSNPN and SVGIG (reference sequence). DNA of the CDR3: TGTGCCTGGAGGCCATTTTCTGGAAACACCATATATTTT. This codes for CAWRPFSGNTIYF.

This clonotype appeared many times. The rearrangement joins TRBV7-2 to TRBJ2-1; 9 nucleotides align to TRBD1. The germline V gene encodes CDR1 SGHTA and CDR2 FQGNSA. CDR3 size: 17 residues. Trimming removed 2 bases from V and 8 bases from J; junction bases left unmatched: 13. In nucleotides, the CDR3 is TGTGCCAGCAGCTTAAGCGGTGGTCGGACAGGGGAACATGAGCAGTTCTTC. This codes for CASSLSGGRTGEHEQFF.

This clonotype showed up many times. The genes are TRBV3-1 and TRBJ1-1, with D perhaps TRBD1 (6 bases). The V end lost 1 base, the J end lost 8 bases, and 14 bases lay between the germline ends. This CDR3 has 14 residues. Germline CDR1 and CDR2: LGHDT and YNNKEL (reference sequence). CDR3 sequence reads: CASSQVDIGQEAFF. The DNA of the CDR3 is TGTGCCAGCAGCCAAGTGGACATAGGACAGGAAGCTTTCTTT.

The chain links TRBV10-3 to TRBJ2-2; tentative D call: TRBD1 (6 bases). Germline lookup yields CDR1 ENHRY and CDR2 SYGVKD. Trimming removed 9 bases at V and 9 bases at J, with 14 bases between. CDR3 length: 12 amino acids. The CDR3 loop is CAIGNRVRELFF. The DNA of the CDR3 is TGTGCCATTGGGAACAGGGTCCGGGAGCTGTTTTTT.

The chain employs TRBV6-5 and TRBJ1-4; TRBD1 might be the D (5 bases). Trimming removed 0 bases from V and 5 bases from J, with 19 bases in between. The CDR3 length is 18 residues. Germline-derived CDR1 and CDR2 are MNHEY and SVGAGI. The CDR3 loop is CASSYSLLMGPENEKLFF. CDR3 in DNA: TGTGCCAGCAGTTACTCGCTCCTGATGGGACCAGAGAATGAAAAACTGTTTTTT.

There are many counts of this clonotype. CDR3 in DNA: TGTGCCACCAGGGGACAAGGGTCGGACACTGAAGCTTTCTTT. Encoded protein: CATRGQGSDTEAFF. The chain uses TRBV24-1 and TRBJ1-1, with D tentatively TRBD1 (6 bases). The germline V gene encodes CDR1 KGHDR and CDR2 SFDVKD. The CDR3 has 14 amino acids. Trimming took off 7 bases at V and 3 bases at J, with 14 bases between the two ends.

The rearrangement uses TRBV20-1 and TRBJ2-1, with 9 positions matching TRBD2. CDR1 and CDR2 from the germline V gene are DFQATT and SNEGSKA (reference sequence). The junction had 13 bases not matched to a gene; V was cut back by 0 bases and J by 4 bases. The CDR3 has 18 residues. The CDR3 region has the DNA TGCAGTGCTAGAGATCTGCAAGCGGGGGGTTCGAAATACAATGAGCAGTTCTTC. Translated: CSARDLQAGGSKYNEQFF.